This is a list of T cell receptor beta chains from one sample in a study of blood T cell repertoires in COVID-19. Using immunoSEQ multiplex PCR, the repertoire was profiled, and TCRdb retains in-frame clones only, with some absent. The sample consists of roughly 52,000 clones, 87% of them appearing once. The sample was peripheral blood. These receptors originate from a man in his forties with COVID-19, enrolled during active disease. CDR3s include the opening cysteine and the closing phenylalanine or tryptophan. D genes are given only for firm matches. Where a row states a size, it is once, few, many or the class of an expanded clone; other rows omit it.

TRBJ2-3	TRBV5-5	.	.	CASSSFTDTQYF	TGTGCCAGCAGCTCCTTCACAGATACGCAGTATTTT
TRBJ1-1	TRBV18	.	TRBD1	CASSPGGTGGLIAFF	TGTGCCAGCTCACCAGGTGGGACAGGGGGCCTTATAGCTTTCTTT
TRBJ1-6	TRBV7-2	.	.	CASSSRATGLGSYNSPLHF	TGTGCCAGCAGCTCGCGGGCGACAGGACTTGGCTCCTATAATTCACCCCTCCACTTT
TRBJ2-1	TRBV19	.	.	CATTRGGLSNEQFF	TGTGCCACCACGAGGGGGGGCCTTTCAAATGAGCAGTTCTTC
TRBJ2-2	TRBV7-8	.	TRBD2	CASSSTLAATNTGELFF	TGTGCCAGCAGCTCCACCCTAGCGGCCACGAACACCGGGGAGCTGTTTTTT
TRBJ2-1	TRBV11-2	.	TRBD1	CASSLVGQSVEQFF	TGTGCCAGCAGCTTAGTGGGACAGTCTGTTGAGCAGTTCTTC
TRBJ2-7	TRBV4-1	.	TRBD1	CASSPGTAGGVYEQYF	TGCGCCAGCAGCCCCGGAACGGCAGGGGGAGTCTACGAGCAGTACTTC
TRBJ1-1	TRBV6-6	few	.	CASRDAQSGTEAFF	TGTGCCAGCAGGGACGCCCAAAGCGGCACTGAAGCTTTCTTT
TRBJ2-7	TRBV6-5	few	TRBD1	CASSTPGQGYEQYF	TGTGCCAGCAGTACGCCGGGACAGGGGTACGAGCAGTACTTC
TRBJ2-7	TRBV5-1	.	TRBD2	CASSWTLAGVLYF	TGCGCCAGCAGCTGGACCCTAGCGGGAGTTTTGTACTTC
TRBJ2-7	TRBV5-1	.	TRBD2	CASSLSGSAYEQYF	TGCGCCAGCAGCCTTAGCGGGAGCGCCTACGAGCAGTACTTC
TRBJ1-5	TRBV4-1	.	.	CASSQDHVRPDQPQHF	TGCGCCAGCAGCCAAGATCACGTCAGGCCCGATCAGCCCCAGCATTTT
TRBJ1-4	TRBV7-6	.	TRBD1	CASSTPGQGGTNEKLFF	TGTGCCAGCAGCACTCCGGGACAGGGAGGGACTAATGAAAAACTGTTTTTT
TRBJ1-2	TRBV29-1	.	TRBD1	CSVGSTGNYGYTF	TGCAGCGTGGGGTCGACAGGGAACTATGGCTACACCTTC
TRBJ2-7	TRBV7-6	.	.	CASSLKRERPYEQYF	TGTGCCAGCAGCTTAAAGAGGGAGCGTCCCTACGAGCAGTACTTC
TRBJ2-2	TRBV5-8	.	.	CASSLGATNTGELFF	TGTGCCAGCAGTTTAGGGGCAACAAACACCGGGGAGCTGTTTTTT
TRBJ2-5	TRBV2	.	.	CASSRDTQETQYF	TGTGCCAGCAGCAGGGACACCCAAGAGACCCAGTACTTC
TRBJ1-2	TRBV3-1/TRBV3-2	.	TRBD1	CASSKSGGAGNSYGYTF	TGTGCCAGCAGTAAGTCAGGGGGCGCAGGAAATAGCTATGGCTACACCTTC
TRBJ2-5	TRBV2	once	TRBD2	CASSEGGWEETQYF	TGTGCCAGCAGTGAGGGAGGGTGGGAAGAGACCCAGTACTTC
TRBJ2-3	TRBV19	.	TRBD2	CASSTRTSGRMDTQYF	TGTGCCAGTAGTACTCGGACTAGCGGGAGAATGGATACGCAGTATTTT